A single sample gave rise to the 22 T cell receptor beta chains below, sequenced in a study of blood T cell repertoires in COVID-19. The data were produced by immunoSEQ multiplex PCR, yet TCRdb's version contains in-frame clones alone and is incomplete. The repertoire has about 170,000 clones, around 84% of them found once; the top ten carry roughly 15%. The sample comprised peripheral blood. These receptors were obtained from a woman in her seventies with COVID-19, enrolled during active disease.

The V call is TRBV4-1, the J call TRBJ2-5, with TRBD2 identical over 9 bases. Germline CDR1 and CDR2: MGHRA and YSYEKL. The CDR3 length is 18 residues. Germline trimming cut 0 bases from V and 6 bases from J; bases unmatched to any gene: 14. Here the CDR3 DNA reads TGCGCCAGCAGCCAAGATCTGGGGGCGGGGGGGCTCTTGAAGACCCAGTACTTC. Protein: CASSQDLGAGGLLKTQYF.

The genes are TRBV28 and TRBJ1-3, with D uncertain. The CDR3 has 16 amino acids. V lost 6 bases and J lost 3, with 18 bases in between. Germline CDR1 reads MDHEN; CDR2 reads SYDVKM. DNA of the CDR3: TGTGCCAGCAGAGTTTTGGGCGCTTCCCTTGGAAACACCATATATTTT. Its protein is CASRVLGASLGNTIYF.

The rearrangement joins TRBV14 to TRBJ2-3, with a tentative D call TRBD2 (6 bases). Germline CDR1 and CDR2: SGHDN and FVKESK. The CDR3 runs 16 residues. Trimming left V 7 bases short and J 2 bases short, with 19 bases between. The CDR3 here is CASNKARGGNTDTQYF. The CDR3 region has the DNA TGTGCCAGCAACAAGGCGAGGGGAGGAAACACAGATACGCAGTATTTT.

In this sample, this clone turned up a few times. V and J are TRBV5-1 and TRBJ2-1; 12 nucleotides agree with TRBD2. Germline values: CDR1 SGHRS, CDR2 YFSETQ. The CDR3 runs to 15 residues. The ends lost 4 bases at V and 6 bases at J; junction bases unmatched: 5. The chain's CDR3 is CASSPKTSGGNEQFF. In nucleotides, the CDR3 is TGCGCCAGCAGCCCTAAGACTAGCGGGGGCAATGAGCAGTTCTTC.

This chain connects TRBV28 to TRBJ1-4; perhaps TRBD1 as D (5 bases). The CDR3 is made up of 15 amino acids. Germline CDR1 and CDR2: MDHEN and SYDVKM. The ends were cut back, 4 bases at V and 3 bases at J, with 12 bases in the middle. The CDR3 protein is CASSWGGTANEKLFF. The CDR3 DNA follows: TGTGCCAGCAGTTGGGGGGGTACGGCTAATGAAAAACTGTTTTTT.

CDR3 residues: CSVALGGMNTEAFF. The CDR3 DNA reads TGCAGCGTTGCTTTGGGAGGGATGAACACTGAAGCTTTCTTT. The rearrangement uses TRBV29-1 and TRBJ1-1; D not certain. The CDR3 length is 14 residues. With 4 bases removed from V and 0 bases from J, the gap between germline ends came to 12 bases. Germline V gene sequence: CDR1 SQVTM, CDR2 ANQGSEA. The full variable domain, in which reference TRBV29-1 and TRBJ1-1 provide the parts outside the CDR3, is SAVISQKPSRDICQRGTSLTIQCQVDSQVTMMFWYRQQPGQSLTLIATANQGSEATYESGFVIDKFPISRPNLTFSTLTVSNMSPEDSSIYLCSVALGGMNTEAFFGQGTRLTVV.

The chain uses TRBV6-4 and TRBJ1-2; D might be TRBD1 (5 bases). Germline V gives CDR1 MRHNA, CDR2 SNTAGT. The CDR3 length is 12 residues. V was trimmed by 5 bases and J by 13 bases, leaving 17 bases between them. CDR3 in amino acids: CASSRQSTVSTF. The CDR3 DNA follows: TGTGCCAGCAGTCGACAGTCCACAGTTTCCACCTTC.

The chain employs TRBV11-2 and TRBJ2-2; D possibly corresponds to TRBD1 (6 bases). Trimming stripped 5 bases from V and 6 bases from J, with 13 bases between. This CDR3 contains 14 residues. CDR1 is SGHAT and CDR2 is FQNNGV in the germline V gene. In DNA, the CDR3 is TGTGCCAGCAGCCGAAGGACAGAGTCCGGGGAGCTGTTTTTT. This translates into CASSRRTESGELFF.

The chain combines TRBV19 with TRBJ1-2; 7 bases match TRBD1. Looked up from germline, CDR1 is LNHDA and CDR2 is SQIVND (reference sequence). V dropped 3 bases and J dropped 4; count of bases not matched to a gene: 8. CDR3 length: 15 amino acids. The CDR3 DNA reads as TGTGCCAGTAGTATGGGACAGTTGGGGACCTATGGCTACACCTTC. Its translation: CASSMGQLGTYGYTF. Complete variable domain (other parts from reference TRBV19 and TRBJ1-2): DGGITQSPKYLFRKEGQNVTLSCEQNLNHDAMYWYRQDPGQGLRLIYYSQIVNDFQKGDIAEGYSVSREKKESFPLTVTSAQKNPTAFYLCASSMGQLGTYGYTFGSGTRLTVV.

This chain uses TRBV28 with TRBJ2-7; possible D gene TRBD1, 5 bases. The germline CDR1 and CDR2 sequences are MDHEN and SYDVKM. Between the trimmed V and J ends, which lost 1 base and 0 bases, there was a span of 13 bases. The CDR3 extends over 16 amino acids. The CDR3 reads CASSLFRVSFSYEQYF. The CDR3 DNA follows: TGTGCCAGCAGTTTATTCAGGGTTTCTTTCTCCTACGAGCAGTACTTC.

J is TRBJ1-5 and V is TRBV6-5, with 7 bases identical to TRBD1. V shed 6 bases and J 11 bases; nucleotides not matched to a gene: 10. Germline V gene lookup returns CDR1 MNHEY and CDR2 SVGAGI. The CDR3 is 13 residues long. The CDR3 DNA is TGTGCCAGCAGCCCCGGCAGGGGGGTAGCCCAGCATTTT. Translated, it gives CASSPGRGVAQHF.

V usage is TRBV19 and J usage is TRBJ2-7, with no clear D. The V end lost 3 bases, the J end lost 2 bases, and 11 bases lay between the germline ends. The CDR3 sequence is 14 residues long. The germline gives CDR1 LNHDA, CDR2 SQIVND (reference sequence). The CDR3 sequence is CASSIDGAAYEQYF. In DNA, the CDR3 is TGTGCCAGTAGTATCGACGGAGCTGCCTACGAGCAGTACTTC.

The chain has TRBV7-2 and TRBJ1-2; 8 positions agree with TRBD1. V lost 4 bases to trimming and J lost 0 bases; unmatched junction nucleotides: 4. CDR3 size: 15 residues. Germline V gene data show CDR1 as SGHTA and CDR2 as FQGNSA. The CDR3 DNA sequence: TGTGCCAGCAGCTCAACGGGACAGGCTAACTATGGCTACACCTTC. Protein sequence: CASSSTGQANYGYTF. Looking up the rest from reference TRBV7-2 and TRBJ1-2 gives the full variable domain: GAGVSQSPSNKVTEKGKDVELRCDPISGHTALYWYRQSLGQGLEFLIYFQGNSAPDKSGLPSDRFSAERTGGSVSTLTIQRTQQEDSAVYLCASSSTGQANYGYTFGSGTRLTVV.

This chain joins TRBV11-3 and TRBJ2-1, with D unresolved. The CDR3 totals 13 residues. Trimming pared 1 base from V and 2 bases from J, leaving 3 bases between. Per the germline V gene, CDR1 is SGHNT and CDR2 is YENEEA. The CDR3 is CASSLGPYNEQFF. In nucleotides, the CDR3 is TGTGCCAGCAGCTTAGGGCCCTACAATGAGCAGTTCTTC. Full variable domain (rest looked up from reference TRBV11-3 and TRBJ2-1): EAGVVQSPRYKIIEKKQPVAFWCNPISGHNTLYWYLQNLGQGPELLIRYENEEAVDDSQLPKDRFSAERLKGVDSTLKIQPAELGDSAVYLCASSLGPYNEQFFGPGTRLTVL.

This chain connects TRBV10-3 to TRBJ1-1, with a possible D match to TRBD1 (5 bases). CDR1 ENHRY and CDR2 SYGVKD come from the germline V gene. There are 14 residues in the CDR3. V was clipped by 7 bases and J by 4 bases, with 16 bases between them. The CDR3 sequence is CAITRAEEGTEAFF. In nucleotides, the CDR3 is TGTGCCATCACCAGGGCTGAGGAAGGCACTGAAGCTTTCTTT.

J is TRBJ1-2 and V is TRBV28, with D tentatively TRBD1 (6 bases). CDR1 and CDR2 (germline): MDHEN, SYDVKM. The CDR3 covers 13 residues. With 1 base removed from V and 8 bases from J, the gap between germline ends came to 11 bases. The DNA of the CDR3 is TGTGCCAGCAGTTTATCAGGGGCGCAGGGCTACACCTTC. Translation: CASSLSGAQGYTF.

The CDR3 DNA sequence: TGTGCCAGCACCGATGGGGGGGGCTCCTACGAGCAGTACTTC. This codes for CASTDGGGSYEQYF. The chain has TRBV27 and TRBJ2-7, with 7 bases identical to TRBD2. The germline CDR1 and CDR2 sequences are MNHEY and SMNVEV (reference sequence). The CDR3 loop spans 14 amino acids. Trimming cost V 7 bases and J 0 bases; bases outside gene matches: 6.

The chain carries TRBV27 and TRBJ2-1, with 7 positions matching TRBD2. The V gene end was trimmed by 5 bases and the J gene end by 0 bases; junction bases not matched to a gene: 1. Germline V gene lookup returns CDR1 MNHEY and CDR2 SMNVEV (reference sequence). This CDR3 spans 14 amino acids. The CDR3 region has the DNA TGTGCCAGCAGTGGCGGGAGCTCCTACAATGAGCAGTTCTTC. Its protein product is CASSGGSSYNEQFF.

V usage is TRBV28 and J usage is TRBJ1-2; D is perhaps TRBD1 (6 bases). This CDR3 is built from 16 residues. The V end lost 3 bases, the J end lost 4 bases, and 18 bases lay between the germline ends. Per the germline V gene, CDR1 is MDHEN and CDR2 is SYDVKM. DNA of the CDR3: TGTGCCAGCAGTTTGGTCGGGGACACACTGGGCTATGGCTACACCTTC. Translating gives CASSLVGDTLGYGYTF.

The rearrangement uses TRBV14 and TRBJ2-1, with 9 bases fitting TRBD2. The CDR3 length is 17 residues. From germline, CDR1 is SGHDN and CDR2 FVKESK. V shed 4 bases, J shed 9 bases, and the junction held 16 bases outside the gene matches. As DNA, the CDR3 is TGTGCCAGCAGCCCCCGTAGTGGGATAGCGGGGGATATTGAGCAGTTCTTC. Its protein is CASSPRSGIAGDIEQFF.

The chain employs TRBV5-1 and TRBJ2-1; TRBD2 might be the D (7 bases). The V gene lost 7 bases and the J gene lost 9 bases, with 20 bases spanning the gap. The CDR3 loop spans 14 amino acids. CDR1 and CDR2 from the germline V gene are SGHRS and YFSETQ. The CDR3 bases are TGCGCCAGCGCCCCCCTGGGGGGGCCTCTTGAGCAGTTCTTC. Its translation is CASAPLGGPLEQFF.

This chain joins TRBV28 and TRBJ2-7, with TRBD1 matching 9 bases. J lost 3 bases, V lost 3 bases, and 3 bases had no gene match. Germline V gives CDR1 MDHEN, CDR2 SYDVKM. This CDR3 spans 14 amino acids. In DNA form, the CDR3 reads TGTGCCAGCAGTTTCGACAGGGGGGTCTACGAGCAGTACTTC. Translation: CASSFDRGVYEQYF.